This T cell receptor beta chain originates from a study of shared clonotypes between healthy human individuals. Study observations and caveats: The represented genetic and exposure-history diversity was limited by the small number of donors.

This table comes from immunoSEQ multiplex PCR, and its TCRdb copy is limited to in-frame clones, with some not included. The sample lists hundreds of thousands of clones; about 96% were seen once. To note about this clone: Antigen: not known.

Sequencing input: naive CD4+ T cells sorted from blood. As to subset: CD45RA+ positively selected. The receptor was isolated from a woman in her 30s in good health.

The CDR3 is CATRRGPRTGAQETQYF. The DNA of the CDR3 is TGTGCCACCAGAAGAGGGCCCAGGACAGGCGCCCAAGAGACCCAGTACTTC. The chain employs TRBV19 and TRBJ2-5, with TRBD1 identical over 7 bases. V lost 10 bases and J lost 1; bases outside the gene matches: 18. Germline CDR1 is LNHDA and CDR2 is SQIVND (reference sequence). The CDR3 has 17 amino acids. Full variable domain (remainder filled in from reference TRBV19 and TRBJ2-5): DGGITQSPKYLFRKEGQNVTLSCEQNLNHDAMYWYRQDPGQGLRLIYYSQIVNDFQKGDIAEGYSVSREKKESFPLTVTSAQKNPTAFYLCATRRGPRTGAQETQYFGPGTRLLVL.